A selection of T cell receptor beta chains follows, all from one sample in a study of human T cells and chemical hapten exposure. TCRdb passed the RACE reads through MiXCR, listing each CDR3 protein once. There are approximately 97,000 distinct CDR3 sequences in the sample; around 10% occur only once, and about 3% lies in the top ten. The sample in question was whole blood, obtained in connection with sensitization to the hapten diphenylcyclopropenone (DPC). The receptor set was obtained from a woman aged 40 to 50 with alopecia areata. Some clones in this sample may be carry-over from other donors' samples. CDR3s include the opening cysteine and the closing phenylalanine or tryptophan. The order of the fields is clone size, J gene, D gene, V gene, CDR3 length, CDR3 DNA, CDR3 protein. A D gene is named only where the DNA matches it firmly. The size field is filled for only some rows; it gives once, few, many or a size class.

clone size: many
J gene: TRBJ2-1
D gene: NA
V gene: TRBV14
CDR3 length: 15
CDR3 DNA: TGTGCCAGCAGCCCGACCCAATCTATAGGACCGGAGCAGTTCTTC
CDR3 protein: CASSPTQSIGPEQFF

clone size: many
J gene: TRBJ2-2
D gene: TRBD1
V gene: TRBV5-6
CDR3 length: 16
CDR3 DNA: TGTGCCAGCAGCTTGGTCAGGGGGCATAACACCGGGGAGCTGTTTTTT
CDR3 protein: CASSLVRGHNTGELFF

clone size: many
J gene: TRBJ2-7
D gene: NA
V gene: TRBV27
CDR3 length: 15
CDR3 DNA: TGTGCCAGCAGTATAGCGCGGGACAGCACCTACGAGCAGTACTTC
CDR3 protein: CASSIARDSTYEQYF

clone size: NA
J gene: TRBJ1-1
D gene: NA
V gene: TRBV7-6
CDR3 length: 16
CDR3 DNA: TGTGCCAGCAGCTTACGTTCGAACAGGTTGAACACTGAAGATTTCTTT
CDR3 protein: CASSLRSNRLNTEDFF

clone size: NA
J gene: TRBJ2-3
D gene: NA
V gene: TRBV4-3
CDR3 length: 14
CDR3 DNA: TGCGCCAGCAGCCAAGCACCTAGGGGAGATACGCAGTATTTT
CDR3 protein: CASSQAPRGDTQYF

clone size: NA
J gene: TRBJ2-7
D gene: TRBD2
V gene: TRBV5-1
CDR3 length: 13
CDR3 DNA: TGCGCCAGCAGCTTGGCTAGCGGGATCGAGCAGTACTTC
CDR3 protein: CASSLASGIEQYF

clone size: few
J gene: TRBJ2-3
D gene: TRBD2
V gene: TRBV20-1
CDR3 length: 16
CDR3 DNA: TGCAGTGCCCGAAAGACACTAGCGGGAGACACAGATACGCAGTATTTT
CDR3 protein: CSARKTLAGDTDTQYF

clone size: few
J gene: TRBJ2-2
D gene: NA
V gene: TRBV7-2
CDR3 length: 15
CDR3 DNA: TGTGCCAGCAGCTTACCGGGGACACTGACCGGGGAGCTGTTTTTT
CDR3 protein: CASSLPGTLTGELFF

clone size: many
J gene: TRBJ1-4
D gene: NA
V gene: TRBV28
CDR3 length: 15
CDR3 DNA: TGTGCCAGCAGTTTATCGCAGGGGTCAAATGAAAAACTGTTTTTT
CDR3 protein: CASSLSQGSNEKLFF

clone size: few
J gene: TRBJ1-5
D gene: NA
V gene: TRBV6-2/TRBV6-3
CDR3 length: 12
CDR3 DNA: TGTGCCAGCAGTTACTCCGGGTTGGCCCAGCATTTT
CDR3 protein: CASSYSGLAQHF

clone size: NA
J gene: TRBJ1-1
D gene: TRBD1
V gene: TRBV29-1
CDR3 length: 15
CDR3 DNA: TGCAGCGTTGACGCCGGACAGGGGGGGATTACTGAAGCTTTCTTT
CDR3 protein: CSVDAGQGGITEAFF

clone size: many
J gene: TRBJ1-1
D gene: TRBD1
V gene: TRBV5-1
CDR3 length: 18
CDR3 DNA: TGCGCCAGCAGCTTCCTTGGGACAGGGGGGAAGAACGGCACTGAAGCTTTCTTT
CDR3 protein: CASSFLGTGGKNGTEAFF

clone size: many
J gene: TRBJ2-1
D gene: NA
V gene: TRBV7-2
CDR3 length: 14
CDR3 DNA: TGTGCCAGCAGCTTAGAAGGATTCGGGAATGAGCAGTTCTTC
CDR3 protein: CASSLEGFGNEQFF

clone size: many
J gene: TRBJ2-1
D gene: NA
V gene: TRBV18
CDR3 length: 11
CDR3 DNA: TGTGCCAGCTCCCGTGGGGATGAGCAGTTCTTC
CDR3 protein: CASSRGDEQFF

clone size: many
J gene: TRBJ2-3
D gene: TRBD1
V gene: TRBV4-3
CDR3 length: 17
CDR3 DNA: TGCGCCAGCAGCCCGAGCTCCCCCGGGACAGGGTCAGATACGCAGTATTTT
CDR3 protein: CASSPSSPGTGSDTQYF

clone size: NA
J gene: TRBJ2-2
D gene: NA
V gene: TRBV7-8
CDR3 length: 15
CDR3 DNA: TGTGCCAGCAGCCGAATACAGGGATACACCGGGGAGCTGTTTTTT
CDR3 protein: CASSRIQGYTGELFF

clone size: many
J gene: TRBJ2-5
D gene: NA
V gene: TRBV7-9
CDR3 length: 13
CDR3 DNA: TGTGCCAGCAGTCCGAGAGGCCCAGAGACCCAGTACTTC
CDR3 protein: CASSPRGPETQYF

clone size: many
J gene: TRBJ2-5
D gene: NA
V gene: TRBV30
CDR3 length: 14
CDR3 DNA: TGTGCCTGGAGTGCTCGGCAGGTTGTCAAGACCCAGTACTTC
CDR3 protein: CAWSARQVVKTQYF

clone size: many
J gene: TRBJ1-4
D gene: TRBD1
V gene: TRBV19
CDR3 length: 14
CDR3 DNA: TGTGCCAGTAGTCCGGGACAGGTTAATGAAAAACTGTTTTTT
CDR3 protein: CASSPGQVNEKLFF

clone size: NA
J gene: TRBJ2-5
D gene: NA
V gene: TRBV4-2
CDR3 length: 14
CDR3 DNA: TGTGCCAGCAGCCAAGAAACACTCCAAGAGACCCAGTACTTC
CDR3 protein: CASSQETLQETQYF

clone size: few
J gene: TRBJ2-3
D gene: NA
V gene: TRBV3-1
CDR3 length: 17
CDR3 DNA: TGTGCCAGCAGCCAAAGACTGGACATAGCTAGCACAGATACGCAGTATTTT
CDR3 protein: CASSQRLDIASTDTQYF

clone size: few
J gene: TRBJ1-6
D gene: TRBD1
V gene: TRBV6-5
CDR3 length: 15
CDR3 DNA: TGTGCCAGCAGTTACACAGGGGGCGATACTTCACCCCTCCACTTT
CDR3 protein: CASSYTGGDTSPLHF

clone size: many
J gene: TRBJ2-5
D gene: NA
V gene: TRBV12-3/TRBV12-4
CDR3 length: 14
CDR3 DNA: TGTGCCAGCAGCTTCAGGGTGGGCCAAGAGACCCAGTACTTC
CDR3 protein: CASSFRVGQETQYF

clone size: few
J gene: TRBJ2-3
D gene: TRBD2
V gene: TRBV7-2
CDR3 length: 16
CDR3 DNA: TGTGCCAGCAGCCGCAGTGGGGTGGCTAGCGGCATTACGCAGTATTTT
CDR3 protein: CASSRSGVASGITQYF

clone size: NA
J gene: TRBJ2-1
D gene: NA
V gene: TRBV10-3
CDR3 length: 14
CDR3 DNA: TGTGCCATCAGGTCCCCCCCTTCCCGTAGTGAGCAGTTCTTC
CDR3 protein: CAIRSPPSRSEQFF

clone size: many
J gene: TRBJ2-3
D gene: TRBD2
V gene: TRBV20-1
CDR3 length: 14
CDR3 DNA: TGCAGTGCTAGGAAGCGGGGTAGCGCAGATACGCAGTATTTT
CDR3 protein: CSARKRGSADTQYF

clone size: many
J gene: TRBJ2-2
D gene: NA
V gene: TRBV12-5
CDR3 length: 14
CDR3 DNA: TGTGCTAGTGCCCGGGACGGGAACACCGGGGAGCTGTTTTTT
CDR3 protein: CASARDGNTGELFF

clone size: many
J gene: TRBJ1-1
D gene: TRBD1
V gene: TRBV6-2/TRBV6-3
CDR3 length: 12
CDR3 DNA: TGTGCCAGCAGTCGTCCGGGACAGGAAGCTTTCTTT
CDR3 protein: CASSRPGQEAFF

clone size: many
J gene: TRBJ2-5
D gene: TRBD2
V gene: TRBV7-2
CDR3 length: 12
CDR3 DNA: TGTGCCAGCAGCTGGACTAGGGGGACCCAGTACTTC
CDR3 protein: CASSWTRGTQYF

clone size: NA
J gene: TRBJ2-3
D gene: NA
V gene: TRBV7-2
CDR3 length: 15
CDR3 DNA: TGTGCCAGCAGCTTAGGTGGCAGGAATTATGATACGCAGTATTTT
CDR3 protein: CASSLGGRNYDTQYF

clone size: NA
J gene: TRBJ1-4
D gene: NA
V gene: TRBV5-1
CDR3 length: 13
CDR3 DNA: TGCGCCAGCAGCTTGTCGGGGGCTGAAAAACTGTTTTTT
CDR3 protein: CASSLSGAEKLFF

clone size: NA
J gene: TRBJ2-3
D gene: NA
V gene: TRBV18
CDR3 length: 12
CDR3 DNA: TGTGCCAGCTCATCCTCACCAGATACGCAGTATTTT
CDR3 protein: CASSSSPDTQYF

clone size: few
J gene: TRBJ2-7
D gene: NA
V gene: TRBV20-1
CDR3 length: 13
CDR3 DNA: TGCAGTGCTAGAGAACCATCCTCCTACGAGCAGTACTTC
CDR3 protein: CSAREPSSYEQYF

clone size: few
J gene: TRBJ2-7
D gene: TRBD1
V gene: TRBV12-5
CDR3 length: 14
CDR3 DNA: TGTGCTAGTGGCAACAGGGGGACAGGGGGCGAGCAGTACTTC
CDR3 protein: CASGNRGTGGEQYF

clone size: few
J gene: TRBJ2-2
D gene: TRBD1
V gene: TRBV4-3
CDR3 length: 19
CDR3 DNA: TGCGCCAGCAGCCAAGACTGGACAGGCAGGGGGTATTTCACCGGGGAGCTGTTTTTT
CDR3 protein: CASSQDWTGRGYFTGELFF

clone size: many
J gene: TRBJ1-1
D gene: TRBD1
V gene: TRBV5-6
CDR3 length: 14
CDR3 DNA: TGTGCCAGCAGATCAAACAGGGGGCTAGCTGAAGCTTTCTTT
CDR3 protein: CASRSNRGLAEAFF

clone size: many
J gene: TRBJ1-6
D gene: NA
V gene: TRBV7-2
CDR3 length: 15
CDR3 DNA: TGTGCCAGCAGCTCCCAGGGAGCGGGAAACTCACCCCTCCACTTT
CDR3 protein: CASSSQGAGNSPLHF

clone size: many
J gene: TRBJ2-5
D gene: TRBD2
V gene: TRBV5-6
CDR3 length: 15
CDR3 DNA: TGTGCCAGCAGCTTGGTGGCGGGAGAAGGCGAGACCCAGTACTTC
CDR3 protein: CASSLVAGEGETQYF

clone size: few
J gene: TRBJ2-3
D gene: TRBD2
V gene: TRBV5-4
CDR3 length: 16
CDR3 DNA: TGTGCCAGCAGCTTGGCCTTAGCGGGGGCCTCAGATACGCAGTATTTT
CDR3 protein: CASSLALAGASDTQYF

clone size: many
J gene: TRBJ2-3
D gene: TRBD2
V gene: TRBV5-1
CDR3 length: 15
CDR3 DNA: TGCGCCAGCAGCTCGGGACTAGCGCATTCAGATACGCAGTATTTT
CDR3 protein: CASSSGLAHSDTQYF